This TCR beta chain was sequenced for a study of OX40 agonist ivuxolimab in advanced cancers. Whole-study results and caveats: Clonal expansion was among the lowest in partial responders at 0.1-3.0 mg/kg, especially CD8+.

This CDR3 comprises 12 residues. V lost 4 bases and J 0 bases, leaving 3 bases between the germline ends. In germline, CDR1 is SGDLS, CDR2 YYNGEE. This table comes from immunoSEQ multiplex PCR, and its TCRdb copy is limited to in-frame clones, with some not included. Here the sample spans roughly 5,100 clones, 66% being singletons. Notes on this clone: The antigen is unknown.

The chain has TRBV9 and TRBJ2-3; D is uncertain. Sample: CD4+ or CD8+ T cells sorted from blood, taken in a trial of the OX40 agonist ivuxolimab. The sequence was obtained from an adult with an advanced solid tumor such as melanoma, head and neck, liver or kidney cancer. CDR3 nucleotide sequence: TGTGCCAGCAGCCTGAGCACAGATACGCAGTATTTT. Translated, it gives CASSLSTDTQYF.